This TCR beta chain was observed in a study of T cell changes during pregnancy in multiple sclerosis. The table came from immunoSEQ multiplex PCR; TCRdb's copy has only in-frame clones and leaves some out. This sample has roughly 110,000 clones, with around 90% found just once. Trimming left V 2 bases short and J 5 bases short, with 13 bases between. The germline V gene encodes CDR1 MNHNS and CDR2 SASEGT. The CDR3 covers 15 residues. The V gene is TRBV6-1, the J gene TRBJ1-5; tentatively, D is TRBD1 (6 bases). The origin of this receptor is a female donor in good health, enrolled as a control in a pregnancy study. The sample here was peripheral blood, taken in the third trimester of pregnancy. The CDR3 sequence: CASSELSRGDQPQHF. The CDR3 DNA sequence: TGTGCCAGCAGTGAATTATCCAGGGGTGATCAGCCCCAGCATTTT.